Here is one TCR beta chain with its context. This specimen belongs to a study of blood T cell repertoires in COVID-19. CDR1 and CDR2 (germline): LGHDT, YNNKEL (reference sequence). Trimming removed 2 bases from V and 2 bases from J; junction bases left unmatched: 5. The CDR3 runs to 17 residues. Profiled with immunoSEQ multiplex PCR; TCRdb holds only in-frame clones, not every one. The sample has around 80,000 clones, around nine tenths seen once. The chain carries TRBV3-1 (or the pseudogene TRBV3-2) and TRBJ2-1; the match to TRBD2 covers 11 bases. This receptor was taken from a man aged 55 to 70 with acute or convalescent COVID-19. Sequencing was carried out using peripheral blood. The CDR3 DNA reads TGTGCCAGCAGCCAAAGGCTAGCGGGGGGAGCCTACAATGAGCAGTTCTTC. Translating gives CASSQRLAGGAYNEQFF.